This TCR beta chain was captured in a study of post-analysis software for immune sequencing data. Study context: Relapsing-remitting, secondary progressive and progressive-relapsing courses of multiple sclerosis were included. Study outcomes and limitations: Comparison with controls showed significantly lower normalized Chao1 diversity in multiple sclerosis patients. TRBV5-6, TRBV5-1 and TRBV20-1 belonged to a set of roughly 5 TRBV segments that were more frequent in patients than controls.

V was clipped by 4 bases and J by 2 bases, with 12 bases between them. From germline, CDR1 is MNHNS and CDR2 SASEGT. The CDR3 is 15 residues long. Regarding this clonotype: Its antigen remains unidentified.

Unique molecular identifiers tagged the TCR beta cDNA libraries. Each CDR3 protein gets one entry after TCRdb re-called the PCR reads with MiXCR. This sample yields hundreds of thousands of distinct CDR3 sequences, of which less than 40% are seen a single time; around 5% belongs to the top ten. This TCR came from a girl aged 5 to 17 with multiple sclerosis. V is TRBV6-1 and J is TRBJ1-3; D gene uncertain. Sequenced input: blood. The CDR3 bases are TGTGCCAGCAGTGTTACTGAGAAACCTGGAAACACCATATATTTT. Amino acids: CASSVTEKPGNTIYF.